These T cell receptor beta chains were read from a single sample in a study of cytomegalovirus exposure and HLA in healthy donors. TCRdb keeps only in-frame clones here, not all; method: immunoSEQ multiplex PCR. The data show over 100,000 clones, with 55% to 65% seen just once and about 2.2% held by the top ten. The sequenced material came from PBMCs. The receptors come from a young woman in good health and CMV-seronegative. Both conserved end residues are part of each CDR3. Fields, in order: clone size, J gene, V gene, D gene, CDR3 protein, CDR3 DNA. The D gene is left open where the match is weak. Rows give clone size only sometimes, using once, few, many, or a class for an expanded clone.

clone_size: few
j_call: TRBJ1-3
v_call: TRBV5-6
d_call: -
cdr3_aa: CASSSTGPFSGNTIYF
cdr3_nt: TGTGCCAGCAGCTCTACAGGGCCCTTCTCTGGAAACACCATATATTTT

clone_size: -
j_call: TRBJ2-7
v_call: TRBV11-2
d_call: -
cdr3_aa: CASSSGVWAGSYEQYF
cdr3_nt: TGTGCCAGCAGCTCCGGCGTGTGGGCGGGTTCCTACGAGCAGTACTTC

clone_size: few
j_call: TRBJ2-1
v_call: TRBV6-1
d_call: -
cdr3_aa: CAGSGRGGSYNEQFF
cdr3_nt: TGTGCCGGCTCCGGTCGGGGAGGCTCCTACAATGAGCAGTTCTTC

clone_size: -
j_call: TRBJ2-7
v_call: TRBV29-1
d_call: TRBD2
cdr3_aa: CSVRTSSYEQYF
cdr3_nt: TGCAGCGTTAGGACTAGTTCCTACGAGCAGTACTTC

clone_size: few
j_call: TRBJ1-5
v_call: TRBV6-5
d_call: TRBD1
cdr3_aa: CASSADRGDNQPQHF
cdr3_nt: TGTGCCAGCAGTGCGGACAGGGGAGACAATCAGCCCCAGCATTTT

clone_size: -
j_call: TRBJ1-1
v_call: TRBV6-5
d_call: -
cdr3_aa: CASSWAEGTEAFF
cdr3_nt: TGTGCCAGCAGTTGGGCCGAGGGCACTGAAGCTTTCTTT

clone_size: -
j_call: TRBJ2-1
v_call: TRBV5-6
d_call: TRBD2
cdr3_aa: CASSPPGGGGNEQFF
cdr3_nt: TGTGCCAGCAGCCCCCCGGGAGGGGGGGGCAATGAGCAGTTCTTC

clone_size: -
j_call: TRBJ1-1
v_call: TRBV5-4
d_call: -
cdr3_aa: CASSFESNTEAFF
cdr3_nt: TGTGCCAGCAGCTTTGAGTCGAACACTGAAGCTTTCTTT

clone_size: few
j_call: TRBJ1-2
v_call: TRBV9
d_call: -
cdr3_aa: CASSVAPGGDGYTF
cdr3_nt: TGTGCCAGCAGCGTAGCCCCGGGAGGGGATGGCTACACCTTC

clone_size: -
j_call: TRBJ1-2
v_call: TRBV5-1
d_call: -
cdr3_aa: CASSSVGRVDYTF
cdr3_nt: TGCGCCAGCAGCTCGGTGGGGCGCGTTGACTACACCTTC

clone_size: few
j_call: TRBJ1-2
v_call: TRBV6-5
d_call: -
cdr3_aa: CASSYSRQGKGLYTF
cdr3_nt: TGTGCCAGCAGTTACTCGCGTCAGGGAAAGGGTCTCTACACCTTC

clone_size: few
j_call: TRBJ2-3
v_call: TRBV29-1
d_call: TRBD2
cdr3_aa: CSVGRLAGDTDTQYF
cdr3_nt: TGCAGCGTTGGGAGACTAGCGGGAGACACAGATACGCAGTATTTT

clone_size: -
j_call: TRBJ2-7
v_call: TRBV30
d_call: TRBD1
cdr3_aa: CAWSVGTGSNEQYF
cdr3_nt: TGTGCCTGGAGTGTCGGGACAGGGTCCAACGAGCAGTACTTC

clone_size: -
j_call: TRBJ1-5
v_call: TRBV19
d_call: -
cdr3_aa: CASSPQGGYQPQHF
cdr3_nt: TGTGCCAGTAGTCCCCAGGGAGGCTATCAGCCCCAGCATTTT

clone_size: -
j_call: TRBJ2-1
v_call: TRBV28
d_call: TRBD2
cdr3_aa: CASSLGLASYNEQFF
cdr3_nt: TGTGCCAGCAGTCTGGGACTAGCATCCTACAATGAGCAGTTCTTC

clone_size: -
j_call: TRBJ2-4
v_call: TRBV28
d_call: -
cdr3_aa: CASSLVSRGFENIQYF
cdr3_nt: TGTGCCAGCAGTTTAGTTAGCAGGGGTTTTGAAAACATTCAGTACTTC

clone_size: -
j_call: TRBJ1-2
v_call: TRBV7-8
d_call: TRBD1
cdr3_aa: CASSNTGTGGVGYTF
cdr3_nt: TGTGCCAGCAGCAACACCGGGACAGGGGGTGTTGGCTACACCTTC

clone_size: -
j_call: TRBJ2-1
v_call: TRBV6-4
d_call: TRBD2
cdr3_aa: CASSDSGEGQNEQFF
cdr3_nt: TGTGCCAGCAGTGACTCGGGGGAGGGCCAAAATGAGCAGTTCTTC

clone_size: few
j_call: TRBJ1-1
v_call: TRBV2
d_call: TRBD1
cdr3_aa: CASRPGTGLWVGTEAFF
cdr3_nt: TGTGCCAGCCGTCCCGGGACAGGGTTGTGGGTTGGGACTGAAGCTTTCTTT

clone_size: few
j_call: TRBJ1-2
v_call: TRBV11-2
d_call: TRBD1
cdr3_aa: CASSPGQGNYGYTF
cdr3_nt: TGTGCCAGCAGCCCGGGACAGGGCAACTATGGCTACACCTTC

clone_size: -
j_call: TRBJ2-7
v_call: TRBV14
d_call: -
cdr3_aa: CASSPLSGTWEQYF
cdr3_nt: TGTGCCAGCAGCCCTTTGAGCGGGACATGGGAGCAGTACTTC

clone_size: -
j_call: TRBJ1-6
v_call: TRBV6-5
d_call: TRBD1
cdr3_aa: CASTHRGVLGSPLHF
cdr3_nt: TGTGCCAGCACACACAGGGGGGTCTTGGGTTCACCCCTCCACTTT

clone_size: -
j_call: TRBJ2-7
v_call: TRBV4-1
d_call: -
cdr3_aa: CASSQAYGGKGEQYF
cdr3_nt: TGCGCCAGCAGCCAAGCCTATGGGGGGAAAGGCGAGCAGTACTTC

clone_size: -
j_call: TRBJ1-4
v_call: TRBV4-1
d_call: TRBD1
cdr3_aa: CASSHTGGTNEKLFF
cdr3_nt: TGCGCCAGCAGCCATACAGGGGGCACTAATGAAAAACTGTTTTTT

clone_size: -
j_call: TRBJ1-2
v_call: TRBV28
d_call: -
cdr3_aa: CASGLARGTYGYTF
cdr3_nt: TGTGCCAGCGGCCTAGCCCGGGGTACCTATGGCTACACCTTC

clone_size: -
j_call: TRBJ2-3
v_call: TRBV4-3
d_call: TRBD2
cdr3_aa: CASSQDSGPSGTDTQYF
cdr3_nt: TGCGCCAGCAGCCAAGATAGCGGGCCTAGCGGCACAGATACGCAGTATTTT

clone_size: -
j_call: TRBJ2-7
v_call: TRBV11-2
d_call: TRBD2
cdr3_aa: CASSLVSGRDYEQYF
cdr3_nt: TGTGCCAGCAGCTTAGTAAGCGGGAGGGACTACGAGCAGTACTTC

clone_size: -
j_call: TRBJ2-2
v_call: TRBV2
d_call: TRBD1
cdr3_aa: CASSLRGHSGELFF
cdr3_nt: TGTGCCAGCAGCCTCAGGGGGCACAGCGGGGAGCTGTTTTTT

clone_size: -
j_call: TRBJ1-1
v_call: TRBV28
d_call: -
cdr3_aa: CASSLRGRRGTEAFF
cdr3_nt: TGTGCCAGCAGTTTAAGAGGTCGGCGAGGCACTGAAGCTTTCTTT

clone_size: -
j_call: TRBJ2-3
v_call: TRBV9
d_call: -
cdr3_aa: CASGVEPGLTDTQYF
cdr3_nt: TGTGCCAGCGGCGTAGAACCAGGGCTGACAGATACGCAGTATTTT

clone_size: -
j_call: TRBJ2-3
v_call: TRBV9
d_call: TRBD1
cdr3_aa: CASSKQGQADTQYF
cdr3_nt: TGTGCCAGCAGCAAACAGGGGCAAGCAGATACGCAGTATTTT

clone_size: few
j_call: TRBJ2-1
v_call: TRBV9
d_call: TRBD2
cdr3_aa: CASSWGTSGNNEQFF
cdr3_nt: TGTGCCAGCAGTTGGGGGACTAGCGGGAATAATGAGCAGTTCTTC

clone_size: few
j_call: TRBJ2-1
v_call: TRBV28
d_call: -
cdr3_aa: CASSLGGRFNEQFF
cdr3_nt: TGTGCCAGCAGTTTGGGAGGACGGTTCAATGAGCAGTTCTTC

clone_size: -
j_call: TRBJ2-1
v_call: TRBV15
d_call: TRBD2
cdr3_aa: CATSRDGEREPYNEQFF
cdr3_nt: TGTGCCACCAGCAGAGATGGCGAGCGGGAGCCATACAATGAGCAGTTCTTC

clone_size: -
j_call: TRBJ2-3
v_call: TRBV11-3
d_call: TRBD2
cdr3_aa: CASSLGLAGLNTQYF
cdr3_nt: TGTGCCAGCAGCCTGGGACTAGCGGGCCTAAATACGCAGTATTTT

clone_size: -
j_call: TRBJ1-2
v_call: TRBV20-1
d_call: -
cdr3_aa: CSASIREGYTF
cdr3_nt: TGCAGTGCTAGCATCCGGGAAGGCTACACCTTC

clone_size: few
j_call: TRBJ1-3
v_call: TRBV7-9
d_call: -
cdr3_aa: CASSRSISGNTIYF
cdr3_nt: TGTGCCAGCAGTCGGTCCATCTCTGGAAACACCATATATTTT

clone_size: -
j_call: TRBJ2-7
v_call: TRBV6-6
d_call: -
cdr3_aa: CASSKTDATYEQYF
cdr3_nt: TGTGCCAGCAGCAAAACAGACGCCACCTACGAGCAGTACTTC

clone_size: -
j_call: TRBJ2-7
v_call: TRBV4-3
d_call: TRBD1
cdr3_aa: CASSLQGGGSGCEQYF
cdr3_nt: TGCGCCAGCAGCCTCCAAGGGGGCGGGTCCGGCTGCGAGCAGTACTTC

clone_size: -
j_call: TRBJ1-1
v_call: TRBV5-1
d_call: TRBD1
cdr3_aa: CASSSGQPNTEAFF
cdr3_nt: TGCGCCAGCAGCTCGGGACAGCCGAACACTGAAGCTTTCTTT

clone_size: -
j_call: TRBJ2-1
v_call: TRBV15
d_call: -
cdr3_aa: CATSRDRRSSYNEQFF
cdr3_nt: TGTGCCACCAGCAGAGATCGACGGAGCTCCTACAATGAGCAGTTCTTC

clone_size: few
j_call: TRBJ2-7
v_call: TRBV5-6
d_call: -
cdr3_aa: CASSLTGSSYEQYF
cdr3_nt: TGTGCCAGCAGCTTGACAGGGAGCTCCTACGAGCAGTACTTC

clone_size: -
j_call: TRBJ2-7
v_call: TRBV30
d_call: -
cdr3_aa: CAWSLGGDKVTGEQYF
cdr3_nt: TGTGCCTGGAGCCTCGGTGGGGACAAGGTCACGGGGGAGCAGTACTTC

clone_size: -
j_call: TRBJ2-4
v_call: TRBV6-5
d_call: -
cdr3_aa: CASSEGRGKNIQYF
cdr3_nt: TGTGCCAGCTCCGAGGGCCGGGGCAAAAACATTCAGTACTTC

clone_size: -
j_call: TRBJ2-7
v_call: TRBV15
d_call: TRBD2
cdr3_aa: CATSRDTTSGIPYEQYF
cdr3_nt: TGTGCCACCAGCAGAGATACCACTAGCGGGATACCCTACGAGCAGTACTTC

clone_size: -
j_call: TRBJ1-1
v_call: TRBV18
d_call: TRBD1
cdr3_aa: CASSSQGSNTEAFF
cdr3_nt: TGTGCCAGCTCATCACAGGGGTCGAACACTGAAGCTTTCTTT

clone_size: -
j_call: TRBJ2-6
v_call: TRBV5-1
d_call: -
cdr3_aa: CASSSTVSGANVLTF
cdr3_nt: TGCGCCAGCAGCTCGACAGTCTCTGGGGCCAACGTCCTGACTTTC

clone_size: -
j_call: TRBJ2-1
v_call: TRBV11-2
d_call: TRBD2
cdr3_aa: CASSLGLAGDGEQFF
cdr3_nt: TGTGCCAGCAGCTTAGGACTAGCGGGAGATGGTGAGCAGTTCTTC

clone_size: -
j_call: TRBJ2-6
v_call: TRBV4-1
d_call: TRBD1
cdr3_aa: CASSQDGQDLLSGANVLTF
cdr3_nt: TGCGCCAGCAGCCAAGACGGACAGGACCTCCTCTCTGGGGCCAACGTCCTGACTTTC

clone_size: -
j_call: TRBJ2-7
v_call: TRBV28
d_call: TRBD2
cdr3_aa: CASSPSSTSGSHEQYF
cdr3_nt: TGTGCCAGCAGCCCTTCCTCGACTAGCGGGAGCCACGAGCAGTACTTC

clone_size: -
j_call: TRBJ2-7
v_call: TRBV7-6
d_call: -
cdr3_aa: CASSLVPSTHEQYF
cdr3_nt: TGTGCCAGCAGCTTAGTCCCTAGTACCCACGAGCAGTACTTC

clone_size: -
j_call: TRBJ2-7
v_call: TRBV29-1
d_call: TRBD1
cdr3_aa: CSVADRGYEQYF
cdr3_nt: TGCAGCGTTGCCGACAGGGGCTACGAGCAGTACTTC

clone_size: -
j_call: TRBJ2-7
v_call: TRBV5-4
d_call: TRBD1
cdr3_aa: CASSSGQGASFYEQYF
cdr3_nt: TGTGCCAGCAGCTCCGGACAGGGGGCCTCTTTTTACGAGCAGTACTTC

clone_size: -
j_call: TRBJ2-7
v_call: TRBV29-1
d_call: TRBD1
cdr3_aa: CSVNRGPNEQYF
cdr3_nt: TGCAGCGTAAACAGGGGGCCCAACGAGCAGTACTTC

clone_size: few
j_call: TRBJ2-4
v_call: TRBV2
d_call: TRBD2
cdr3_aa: CASRSLSGRTVF
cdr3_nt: TGTGCCAGCAGGAGCCTTAGCGGGAGGACCGTCTTC

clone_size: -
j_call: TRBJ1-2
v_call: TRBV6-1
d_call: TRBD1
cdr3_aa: CASRTTGGDGYTF
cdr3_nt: TGTGCCAGCAGGACCACAGGGGGCGACGGCTACACCTTC

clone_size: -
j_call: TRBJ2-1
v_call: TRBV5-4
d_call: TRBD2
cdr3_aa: CASSPASGSSYNEQFF
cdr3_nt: TGTGCCAGCAGTCCCGCTAGCGGGAGCTCCTACAATGAGCAGTTCTTC

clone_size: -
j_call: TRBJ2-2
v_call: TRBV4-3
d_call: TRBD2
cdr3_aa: CASSQDPYRATSGRGTRGELFF
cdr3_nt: TGCGCCAGCAGCCAAGATCCGTACAGGGCAACTAGCGGAAGGGGTACTCGAGGGGAGCTGTTTTTT

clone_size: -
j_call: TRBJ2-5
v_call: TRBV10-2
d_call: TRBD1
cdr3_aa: CASSEQGVEETQYF
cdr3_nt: TGCGCCAGCAGTGAACAGGGGGTTGAAGAGACCCAGTACTTC

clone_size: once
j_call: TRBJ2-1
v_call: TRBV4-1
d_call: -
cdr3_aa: CASSSGSSYNEQFF
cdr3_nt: TGCGCCAGCAGCTCGGGGAGCTCCTACAATGAGCAGTTCTTC